The source of this T cell receptor beta chain is a study of CD8 T cells in Susac syndrome (dated by TCRdb to the late 2010s). As for the study more broadly: The study used repertoire sequencing to test whether antigen drove CD8+ T cell activation and differentiation in Susac syndrome.

The paper as a whole reports these results and caveats: The number of individuals in the TCR sequencing and HLA analysis was acknowledged as relatively small.

Peripheral blood CD8+ and CD4+ T cells from healthy donors, Susac syndrome patients and multiple sclerosis patients were profiled using high-throughput TCR beta sequencing. Treatment-naive patients with stable or active relapsing-remitting disease fulfilling revised McDonald criteria were used as multiple sclerosis controls. Bulk CD8+ and CD4+ T cells were purified by magnetic negative isolation, while CD8+ TEMRA cells were enriched using FACS. Blood was drawn into EDTA tubes, processed within 24 hours, and PBMCs were isolated by density gradient centrifugation. PBMCs intended for TCR sequencing were cryopreserved in liquid nitrogen and thawed later in a water bath at 37 degrees C. Purity of sorted or isolated CD4+, CD8+ and CD8+ TEMRA cells was at least 90%. V is shortened by 4 bases, J by 5 bases, and the region joining them spans 15 bases. Taken from the germline V gene, the CDR1 and CDR2 loops are SGDLS and YYNGEE. The CDR3, cysteine through phenylalanine, is 14 amino acids long. Left in the record is the CDR3 DNA by itself, 42 bases read in frame from the first base.

RNA was extracted using the RNeasy kit, and roughly 0.45 to 1 microgram was reverse transcribed with random hexamers. TCR beta CDR3 regions were amplified with the immunoSEQ multiplex PCR assay covering 54 Vbeta and 13 Jbeta segments. To correct PCR amplification bias, a synthetic template baseline was used for both primer optimization and computational correction. For the original study's pipeline: Reads were assigned to V, D and J genes according to IMGT and analyzed in immunoSEQ Analyzer, with only productive sequences retained. Clonality was calculated as one minus the Shannon entropy normalized by log2 of the number of productive unique sequences. Public and private clones were assessed among the 100 most prevalent clones of each patient and control. Clones were defined as Susac-specific when absent from the healthy and MS cohorts, from about a thousand published viral clones and from other ImmuneACCESS disease sequences. TCRdb handled the public reads itself, with Q25 trimming in fastp and clone calling in MiXCR, and kept productive beta chains. Each entry is one CDR3 protein sequence, shown with its most common DNA and genes. The V and J calls, along with clone size, are taken from TCRdb and not from the paper's own processing. This sample comprises around 150,000 distinct CDR3 sequences, 85% to 95% of them detected only once. Over 0.095% of the sample rests with the top ten.

Of note for this clonotype: Its binding antigen is unknown. No clone much larger than this one lies a single base away; base qualities are absent.

The V gene is TRBV9 and the J gene is TRBJ1-1, with TRBD1 tentatively as D gene (5 bases match). This receptor was identified in a human donor with multiple sclerosis. Input material: CD4+ T cells from PBMCs. The bases read TGTGCCAGCAGCTATGATGAGGGGCGGACTGAAGCTTTCTTT. Its translation is CASSYDEGRTEAFF.